Listed below are T cell receptor beta chains from one sample, sequenced in a study of long-term antiretroviral therapy in people with HIV. The assay was immunoSEQ multiplex PCR, and TCRdb's table has in-frame clones only and misses some. Of more than 25,000 clones listed, about 93% were seen once; the top ten hold 5.5% to 7%. This specimen was unsorted PBMCs, taken less than 6.8 years after starting antiretroviral therapy. The receptors come from a woman in her 40s with HIV. Each CDR3 is given without its conserved first and last residue. Each record gives: V gene, J gene, CDR3 protein.

>TRBV5-1|TRBJ2-1
ASSLAGWGYNEQF
>TRBV4-1|TRBJ2-1
ASSHRNGEQF
>TRBV7-8|TRBJ2-7
ASSSLSYEQY
>TRBV7-2|TRBJ2-1
ASSLPATSGGADEQF
>TRBV5-1|TRBJ2-2
ASSFRLENTGELF
>TRBV6-1|TRBJ1-5
ASSEEGRGRGPQH
>TRBV19|TRBJ1-5
ASTPGALWQPQH
>TRBV18|TRBJ2-7
ASSPRGSSYEQY
>TRBV6-6|TRBJ1-1
ASQVNTEAF
>TRBV4-3|TRBJ2-7
ASSQDSLATYEQY
>TRBV27|TRBJ1-4
ASRTVATNEKLF
>TRBV9|TRBJ2-1
ASSVESGTGLNEQF
>TRBV7-2|TRBJ2-1
ASRFSGGDEQF
>TRBV30|TRBJ2-5
AWSPFETQY
>TRBV30|TRBJ2-1
AWIVRGGNEQF
>TRBV12-5|TRBJ1-3
ASGFKGEGLSGNTIY
>TRBV19|TRBJ2-7
ASSIARTGGYEQY
>TRBV5-6|TRBJ2-1
ASSLAEQRGEQF
>TRBV7-2|TRBJ2-3
ASSILLGSGRADTQY
>TRBV7-9|TRBJ1-3
ASSLAQGAGGNTIY
>TRBV7-2|TRBJ1-2
ASSPSALGYT
>TRBV29-1|TRBJ2-2
SVARMGTGELF
>TRBV29-1|TRBJ1-1
SVNRGVYTEAF
>TRBV2|TRBJ2-3
ASSPGAPGGTQY